The 13 T cell receptor beta chains below come from one sample, sequenced in a study of long-term antiretroviral therapy in people with HIV. Survey level was the resolution at which the v3.0 immunoSEQ assay ran. Profiled with immunoSEQ multiplex PCR; TCRdb holds only in-frame clones, not every one. The sample includes 15,000 to 20,000 clones, roughly four fifths of them seen just once. The starting material was unsorted PBMCs, obtained 0.1 years after starting antiretroviral therapy. The origin of the receptors is a man between 18 and 29 years old with HIV.

The chain carries TRBV4-1 and TRBJ1-2, with D unresolved. With 2 bases removed from V and 8 bases from J, the gap between germline ends came to 15 bases. The CDR3 is 14 residues long. Germline V gene lookup returns CDR1 MGHRA and CDR2 YSYEKL. CDR3 in amino acids: CASSQNPGGWGYTF. As DNA, the CDR3 is TGCGCCAGCAGCCAAAATCCCGGTGGGTGGGGCTACACCTTC.

This chain uses TRBV30 with TRBJ2-7; TRBD2 agrees at 8 bases. V trimming: 0 bases; J trimming: 5 bases; junction bases outside the gene matches: 6. The CDR3 covers 14 residues. From germline, CDR1 is GTSNPN and CDR2 SVGIG (reference sequence). The CDR3, as DNA: TGTGCCTGGAGTGTACAGAGCGGGAGAAACGAGCAGTACTTC. Translation gives CAWSVQSGRNEQYF.

The chain employs TRBV6-5 and TRBJ2-7, with a possible D match to TRBD2 (5 bases). This CDR3 is 15 amino acids long. Germline CDR1 and CDR2: MNHEY and SVGAGI. Trimming shortened V by 6 bases and J by 2 bases, and 17 bases separated the two germline ends. DNA for the CDR3: TGTGCCAGCAGAATCGGACTTTCTAAGGCCTACGAGCAGTACTTC. Protein sequence: CASRIGLSKAYEQYF.

This chain uses TRBV18 with TRBJ2-5, with a tentative D call TRBD2 (7 bases). CDR1 and CDR2 from the germline V gene are KGHSH and LQKENI. Between the trimmed V and J ends, which lost 5 bases and 5 bases, there was a span of 15 bases. The CDR3 totals 14 residues. CDR3 nucleotide sequence: TGTGCCAGCTCAACACGGGGGGCGATCGAGACCCAGTACTTC. Amino acids: CASSTRGAIETQYF.

This chain links TRBV6-5 with TRBJ2-2, with D maybe TRBD2 (7 bases). The length of the CDR3 is 15 residues. The germline gives CDR1 MNHEY, CDR2 SVGAGI. V was cut by 0 bases and J by 6 bases, with 11 bases left in between. CDR3 amino acids: CASSYSGGDAGELFF. CDR3 DNA: TGTGCCAGCAGTTACTCAGGGGGGGACGCCGGGGAGCTGTTTTTT.

The gene calls are TRBV10-3 and TRBJ1-1, with D possibly being TRBD1 (5 bases). Germline CDR1 reads ENHRY; CDR2 reads SYGVKD. The V gene lost 2 bases and the J gene lost 0 bases, with 19 bases spanning the gap. This CDR3 comprises 18 residues. CDR3 nucleotide sequence: TGTGCCATCAGTGAGGGGGACCACCGGGACGCATTGAACACTGAAGCTTTCTTT. This gives the protein CAISEGDHRDALNTEAFF.

This chain links TRBV13 with TRBJ1-1; TRBD1 is a possible D gene (5 bases). Between the trimmed V and J ends, which lost 6 bases and 4 bases, there was a span of 18 bases. Germline lookup yields CDR1 PRHDT and CDR2 FYEKMQ (reference sequence). This CDR3 is 15 amino acids long. CDR3 in DNA: TGTGCCAGCAGTTCGGGCTGGCCAGGGTCCACTGAAGCTTTCTTT. This encodes CASSSGWPGSTEAFF. The whole variable domain, filled in from reference TRBV13 and TRBJ1-1, reads AAGVIQSPRHLIKEKRETATLKCYPIPRHDTVYWYQQGPGQDPQFLISFYEKMQSDKGSIPDRFSAQQFSDYHSELNMSSLELGDSALYFCASSSGWPGSTEAFFGQGTRLTVV.

This clone was detected only once. The chain combines TRBV7-9 with TRBJ2-3; 9 nucleotides match TRBD2. Trimming took 5 bases from V and 5 from J; bases not matched to a gene: 8. There are 15 residues in the CDR3. Looked up from germline, CDR1 is SEHNR and CDR2 is FQNEAQ (reference sequence). The CDR3 DNA follows: TGTGCCAGCAGCGTACTAGCGGGTGAGGTAGATACGCAGTATTTT. Encoded protein: CASSVLAGEVDTQYF.

This chain joins TRBV30 and TRBJ2-5; D unclear. Germline values: CDR1 GTSNPN, CDR2 SVGIG (reference sequence). V gave up 8 bases and J gave up 2 bases, with 9 bases separating them. The CDR3 consists of 11 residues. The CDR3 here is CAGRTQETQYF. CDR3 nucleotide sequence: TGTGCCGGACGGACGCAAGAGACCCAGTACTTC.

This chain links TRBV5-4 with TRBJ2-7; 9 positions match TRBD1. V lost 6 bases, J lost 1 base, and 11 bases stayed unmatched. The CDR3 runs 16 residues. The germline gives CDR1 SGHNT, CDR2 YYREEE (reference sequence). The CDR3 region has the DNA TGTGCCAGCACCGTAGGGGGGACAGGGATTTCCTACGAGCAGTACTTC. Translation gives CASTVGGTGISYEQYF. Variable domain in full (rest from reference TRBV5-4 and TRBJ2-7): ETGVTQSPTHLIKTRGQQVTLRCSSQSGHNTVSWYQQALGQGPQFIFQYYREEENGRGNFPPRFSGLQFPNYSSELNVNALELDDSALYLCASTVGGTGISYEQYFGPGTRLTVT.

The chain employs TRBV30 and TRBJ1-5, with D perhaps TRBD1 (5 bases). The CDR3 contains 15 residues. Germline V gene sequence: CDR1 GTSNPN, CDR2 SVGIG (reference sequence). Trimming took 4 bases from V and 2 from J, leaving 15 bases between them. Here the CDR3 DNA reads TGTGCCTGGAACGACGAGGGGCTCGGCAATCAGCCCCAGCATTTT. This gives the protein CAWNDEGLGNQPQHF.

The chain links TRBV10-3 to TRBJ1-1; 7 bases line up with TRBD1. Germline V lookup: CDR1 ENHRY, CDR2 SYGVKD. This CDR3 spans 15 amino acids. The V gene end was trimmed by 4 bases and the J gene end by 0 bases; junction bases not matched to a gene: 5. The CDR3 nucleotides are TGTGCCATCAGTGGAACCGGGACAGTGAACACTGAAGCTTTCTTT. This encodes CAISGTGTVNTEAFF.

In this sample, this clone turned up a few times. The CDR3 is CASSQGQLTGELFF. The CDR3 DNA sequence: TGCGCCAGCAGCCAGGGACAACTCACCGGGGAGCTGTTTTTT. The chain joins TRBV4-3 to TRBJ2-2, with a tentative D call TRBD1 (6 bases). Germline V gives CDR1 LGHNA, CDR2 YSLEER. The V end was cut by 3 bases, the J end by 4 bases, with 9 bases between. The CDR3 consists of 14 residues.